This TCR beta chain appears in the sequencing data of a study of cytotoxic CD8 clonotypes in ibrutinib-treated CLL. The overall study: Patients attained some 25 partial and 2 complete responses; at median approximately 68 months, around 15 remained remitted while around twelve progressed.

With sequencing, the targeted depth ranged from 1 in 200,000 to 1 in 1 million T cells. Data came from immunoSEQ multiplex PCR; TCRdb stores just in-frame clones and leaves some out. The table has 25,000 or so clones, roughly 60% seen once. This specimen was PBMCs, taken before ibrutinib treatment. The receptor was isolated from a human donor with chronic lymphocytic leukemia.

CDR3 residues: CASKAGGRSTGELFF. Written as DNA, the CDR3 is TGTGCCAGTAAAGCAGGGGGCAGGAGCACCGGGGAGCTGTTTTTT. V is TRBV19 and J is TRBJ2-2; 8 bases line up with TRBD1. Germline assignment: CDR1 LNHDA and CDR2 SQIVND (reference sequence). The CDR3 covers 15 residues. The V and J ends lost 7 bases and 4 bases, in that order; junction bases with no gene match: 8.